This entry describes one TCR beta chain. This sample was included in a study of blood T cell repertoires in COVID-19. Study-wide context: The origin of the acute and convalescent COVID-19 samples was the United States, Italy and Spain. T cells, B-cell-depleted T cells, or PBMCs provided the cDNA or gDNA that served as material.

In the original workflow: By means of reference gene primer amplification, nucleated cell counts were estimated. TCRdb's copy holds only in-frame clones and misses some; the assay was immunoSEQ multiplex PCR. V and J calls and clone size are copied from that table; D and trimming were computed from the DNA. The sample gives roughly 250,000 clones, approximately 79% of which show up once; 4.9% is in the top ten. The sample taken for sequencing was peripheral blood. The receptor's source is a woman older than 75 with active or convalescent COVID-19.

In DNA form, the CDR3 reads TGTGCCAGCAGCCCGGCTAGCGGGAGGGCCAGGAGCTACGAGCAGTACTTC. Translated, it gives CASSPASGRARSYEQYF. The chain links TRBV7-9 to TRBJ2-7; 12 bases fit TRBD2. V was pared by 5 bases and J by 3 bases, with 11 bases of the junction left unmatched. The CDR3 covers 17 residues. CDR1 SEHNR and CDR2 FQNEAQ come from the germline V gene (reference sequence).